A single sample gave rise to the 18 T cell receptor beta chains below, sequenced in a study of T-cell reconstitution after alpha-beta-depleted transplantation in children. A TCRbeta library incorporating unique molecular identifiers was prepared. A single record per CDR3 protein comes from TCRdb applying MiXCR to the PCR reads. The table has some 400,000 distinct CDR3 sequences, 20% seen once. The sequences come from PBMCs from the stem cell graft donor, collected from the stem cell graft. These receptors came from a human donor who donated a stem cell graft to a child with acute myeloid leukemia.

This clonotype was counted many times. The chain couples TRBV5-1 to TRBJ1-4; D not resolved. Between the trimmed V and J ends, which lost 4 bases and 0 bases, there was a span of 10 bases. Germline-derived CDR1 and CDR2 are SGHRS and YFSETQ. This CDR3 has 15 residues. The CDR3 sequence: CASSLNPATNEKLFF. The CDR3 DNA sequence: TGCGCCAGCAGCCTTAACCCTGCAACTAATGAAAAACTGTTTTTT.

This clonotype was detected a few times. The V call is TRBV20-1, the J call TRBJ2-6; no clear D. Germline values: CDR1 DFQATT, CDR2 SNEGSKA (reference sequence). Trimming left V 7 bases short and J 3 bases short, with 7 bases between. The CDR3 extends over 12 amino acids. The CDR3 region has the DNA TGCAGTGTGATGGGTGGGGCCAACGTCCTGACTTTC. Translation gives CSVMGGANVLTF.

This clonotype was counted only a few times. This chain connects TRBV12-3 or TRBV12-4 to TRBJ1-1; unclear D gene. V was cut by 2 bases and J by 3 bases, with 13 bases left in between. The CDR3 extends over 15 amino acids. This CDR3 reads CASSLSGPGDTEAFF. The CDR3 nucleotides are TGTGCCAGCAGTTTAAGTGGGCCTGGGGACACTGAAGCTTTCTTT.

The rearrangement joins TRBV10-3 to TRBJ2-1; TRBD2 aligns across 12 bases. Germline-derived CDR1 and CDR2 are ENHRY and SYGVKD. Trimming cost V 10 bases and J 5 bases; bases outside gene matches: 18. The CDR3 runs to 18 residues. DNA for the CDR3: TGTGCCACGGCCGGAGGACTAGCGGGACAAGTAAGCAACAATGAGCAGTTCTTC. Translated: CATAGGLAGQVSNNEQFF.

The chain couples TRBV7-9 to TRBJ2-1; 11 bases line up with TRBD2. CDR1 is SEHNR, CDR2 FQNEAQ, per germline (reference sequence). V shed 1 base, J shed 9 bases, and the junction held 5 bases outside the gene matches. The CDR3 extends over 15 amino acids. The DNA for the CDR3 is TGTGCCAGCAGCTTAGTAGCGGGAGGGCCCAGTGAGCAGTTCTTC. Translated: CASSLVAGGPSEQFF. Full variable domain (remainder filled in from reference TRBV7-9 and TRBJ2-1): DTGVSQNPRHKITKRGQNVTFRCDPISEHNRLYWYRQTLGQGPEFLTYFQNEAQLEKSRLLSDRFSAERPKGSFSTLEIQRTEQGDSAMYLCASSLVAGGPSEQFFGPGTRLTVL.

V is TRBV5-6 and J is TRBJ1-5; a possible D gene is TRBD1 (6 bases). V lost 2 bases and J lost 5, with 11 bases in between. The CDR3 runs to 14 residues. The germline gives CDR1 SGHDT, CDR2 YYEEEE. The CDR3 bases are TGTGCCAGCAGCTTACAGGGTGGGGATCAGCCCCAGCATTTT. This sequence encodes CASSLQGGDQPQHF. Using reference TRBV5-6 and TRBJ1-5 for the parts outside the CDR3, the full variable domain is DAGVTQSPTHLIKTRGQQVTLRCSPKSGHDTVSWYQQALGQGPQFIFQYYEEEERQRGNFPDRFSGHQFPNYSSELNVNALLLGDSALYLCASSLQGGDQPQHFGDGTRLSIL.

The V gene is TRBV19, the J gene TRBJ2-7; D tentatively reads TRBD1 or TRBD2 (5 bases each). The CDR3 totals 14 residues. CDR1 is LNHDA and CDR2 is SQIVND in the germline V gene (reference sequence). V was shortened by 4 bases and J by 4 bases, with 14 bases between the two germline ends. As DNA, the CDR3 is TGTGCCAGTAGTAGGAGGACACCCAATTACGAGCAGTACTTC. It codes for CASSRRTPNYEQYF.

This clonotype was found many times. The CDR3 region is CSVDKLMDRTEAFF. The CDR3 DNA reads as TGCAGCGTTGATAAACTCATGGACAGAACTGAAGCTTTCTTT. V and J are TRBV29-1 and TRBJ1-1, with a possible D match to TRBD1 (6 bases). The V gene's germline CDR1 is SQVTM and CDR2 ANQGSEA. With 3 bases removed from V and 5 bases from J, the gap between germline ends came to 16 bases. CDR3 size: 14 residues.

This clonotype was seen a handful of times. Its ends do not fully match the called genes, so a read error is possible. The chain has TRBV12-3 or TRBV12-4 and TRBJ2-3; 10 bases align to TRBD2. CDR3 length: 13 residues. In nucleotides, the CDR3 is TGTGCCAGCAACTCGGGTTTAGCGGGAGGCCGACTTTTT. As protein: CASNSGLAGGRLF.

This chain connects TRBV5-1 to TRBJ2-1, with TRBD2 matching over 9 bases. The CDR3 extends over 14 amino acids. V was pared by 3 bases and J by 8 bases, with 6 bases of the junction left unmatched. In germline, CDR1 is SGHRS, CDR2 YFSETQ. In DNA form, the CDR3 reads TGCGCCAGCAGCTCGGCGGGAGGGCCCCATGAGCAGTTCTTC. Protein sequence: CASSSAGGPHEQFF.

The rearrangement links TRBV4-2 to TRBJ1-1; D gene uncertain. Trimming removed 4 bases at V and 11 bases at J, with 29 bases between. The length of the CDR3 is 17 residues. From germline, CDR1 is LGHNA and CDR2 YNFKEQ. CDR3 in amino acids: CASSPDPLWAGDLEAFF. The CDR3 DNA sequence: TGTGCCAGCAGCCCCGACCCCCTGTGGGCAGGAGACCTTGAGGCTTTCTTT.

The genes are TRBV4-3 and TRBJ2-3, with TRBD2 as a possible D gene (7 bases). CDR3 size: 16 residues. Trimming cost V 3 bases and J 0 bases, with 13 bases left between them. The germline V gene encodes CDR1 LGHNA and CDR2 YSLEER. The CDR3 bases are TGCGCCAGCAGCCAGGGGGGGGCGGCTAGCACAGATACGCAGTATTTT. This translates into CASSQGGAASTDTQYF.

CDR3 region: CAISESWSGGNEQFF. The CDR3 region has the DNA TGTGCCATCAGTGAGTCGTGGTCGGGGGGCAATGAGCAGTTCTTC. The chain couples TRBV10-3 to TRBJ2-1, with 7 positions matching TRBD2. The CDR3 runs 15 residues. Per germline, CDR1 ENHRY and CDR2 SYGVKD. V was pared by 0 bases and J by 6 bases, with 5 bases of the junction left unmatched.

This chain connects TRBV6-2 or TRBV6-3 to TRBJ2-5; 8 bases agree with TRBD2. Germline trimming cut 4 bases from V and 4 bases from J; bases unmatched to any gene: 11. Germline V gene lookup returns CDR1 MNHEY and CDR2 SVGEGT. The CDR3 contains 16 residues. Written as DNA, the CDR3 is TGTGCCAGCAGTTCCATACGGGAGGGCTTAGTAGAGACCCAGTACTTC. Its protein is CASSSIREGLVETQYF.

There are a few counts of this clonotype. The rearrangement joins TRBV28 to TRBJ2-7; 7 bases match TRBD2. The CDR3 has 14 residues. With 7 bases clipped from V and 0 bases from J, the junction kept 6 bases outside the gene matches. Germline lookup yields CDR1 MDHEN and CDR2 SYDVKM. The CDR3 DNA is TGTGCCAGCACCCCGACTAGCTTCTCCTACGAGCAGTACTTC. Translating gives CASTPTSFSYEQYF.

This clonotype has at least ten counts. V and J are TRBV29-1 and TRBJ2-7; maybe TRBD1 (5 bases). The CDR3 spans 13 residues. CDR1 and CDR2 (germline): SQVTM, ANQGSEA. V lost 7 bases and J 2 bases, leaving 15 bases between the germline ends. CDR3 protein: CSGSQGTPYEQYF. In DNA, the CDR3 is TGCAGCGGATCTCAGGGTACGCCCTACGAGCAGTACTTC.

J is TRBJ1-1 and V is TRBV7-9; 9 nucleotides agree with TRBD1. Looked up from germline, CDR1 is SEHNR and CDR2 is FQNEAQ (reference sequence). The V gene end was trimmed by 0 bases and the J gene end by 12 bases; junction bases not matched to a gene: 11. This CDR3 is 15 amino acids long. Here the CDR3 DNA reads TGTGCCAGCAGCTTAGCGGGTTCGGGACAGGGTTCGACTTTCTTT. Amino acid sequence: CASSLAGSGQGSTFF.

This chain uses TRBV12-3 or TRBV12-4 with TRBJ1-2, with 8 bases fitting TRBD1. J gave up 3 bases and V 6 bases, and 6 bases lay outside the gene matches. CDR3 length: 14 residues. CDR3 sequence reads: CASSSRGRDYGYTF. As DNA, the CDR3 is TGTGCCAGCAGCTCCAGGGGGCGGGACTATGGCTACACCTTC.